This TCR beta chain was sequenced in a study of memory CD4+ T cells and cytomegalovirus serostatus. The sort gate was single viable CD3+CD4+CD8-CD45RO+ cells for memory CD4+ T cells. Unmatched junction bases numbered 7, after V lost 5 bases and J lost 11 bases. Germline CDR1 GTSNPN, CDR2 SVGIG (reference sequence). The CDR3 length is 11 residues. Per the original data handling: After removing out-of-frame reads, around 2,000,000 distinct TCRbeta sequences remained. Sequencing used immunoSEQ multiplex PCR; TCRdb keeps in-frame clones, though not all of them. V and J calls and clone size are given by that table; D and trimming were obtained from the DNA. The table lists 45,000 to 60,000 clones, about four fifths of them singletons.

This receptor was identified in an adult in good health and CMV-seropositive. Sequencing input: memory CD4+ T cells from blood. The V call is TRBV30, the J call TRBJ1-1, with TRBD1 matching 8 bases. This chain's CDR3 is CAWAPTGGAFF. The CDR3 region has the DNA TGTGCCTGGGCCCCTACAGGGGGGGCTTTCTTT.